The clone carrying this TCR beta chain was seen only once. Its specificity is unknown. The sample is drawn from a study of long-term antiretroviral therapy in people with HIV. Assay version v3.0 of immunoSEQ was used, and it was run at survey level. This table comes from immunoSEQ multiplex PCR, and its TCRdb copy is limited to in-frame clones, with some not included. Of 20,000 to 25,000 clones in the sample, roughly 92% were seen once. Study conclusions and caveats: Regardless of time point, clones expanded before ART dominated the repertoire.

The J segment lost 8 bases and the V segment lost 5 bases, leaving 9 bases of the junction unmatched. The CDR3 consists of 14 residues. Germline-derived CDR1 and CDR2 are SGHTA and FQGNSA. This clonotype was obtained from a woman aged 45-65 years with HIV. The chain employs TRBV7-2 and TRBJ1-2; 9 bases line up with TRBD1. The material sequenced was unsorted PBMCs, taken 4.4 years after starting antiretroviral therapy. The CDR3 DNA is TGTGCCAGCAGCCCAAGTGGGGACAGGGAAGGCTACACCTTC. Its translation is CASSPSGDREGYTF.